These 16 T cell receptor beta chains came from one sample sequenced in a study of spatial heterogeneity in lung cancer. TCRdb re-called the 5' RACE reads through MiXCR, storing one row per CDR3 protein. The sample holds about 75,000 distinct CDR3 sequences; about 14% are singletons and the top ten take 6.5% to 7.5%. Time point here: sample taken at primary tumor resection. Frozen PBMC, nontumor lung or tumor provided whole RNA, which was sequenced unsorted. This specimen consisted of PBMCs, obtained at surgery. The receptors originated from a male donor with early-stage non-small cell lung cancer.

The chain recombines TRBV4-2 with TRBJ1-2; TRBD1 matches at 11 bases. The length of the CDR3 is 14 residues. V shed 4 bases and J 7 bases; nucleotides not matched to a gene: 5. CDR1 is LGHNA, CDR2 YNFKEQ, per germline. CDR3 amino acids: CASSLGQGAFGYTF. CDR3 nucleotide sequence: TGTGCCAGCAGCCTCGGACAGGGGGCGTTTGGCTACACCTTC.

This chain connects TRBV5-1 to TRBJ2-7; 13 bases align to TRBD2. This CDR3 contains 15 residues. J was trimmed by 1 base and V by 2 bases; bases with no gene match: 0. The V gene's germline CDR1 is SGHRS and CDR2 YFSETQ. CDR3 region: CASSLLAGGSYEQYF. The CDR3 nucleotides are TGCGCCAGCAGCTTACTAGCGGGAGGGTCCTACGAGCAGTACTTC.

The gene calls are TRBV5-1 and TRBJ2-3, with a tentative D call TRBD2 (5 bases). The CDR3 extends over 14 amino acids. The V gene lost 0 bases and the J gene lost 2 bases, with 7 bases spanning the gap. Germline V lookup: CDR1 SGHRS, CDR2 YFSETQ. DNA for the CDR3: TGCGCCAGCAGCTTGGAAGCGGACACAGATACGCAGTATTTT. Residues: CASSLEADTDTQYF.

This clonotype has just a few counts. CDR3 protein: CASSASGSAYEQYF. CDR3 bases: TGTGCCAGCAGTGCTAGCGGGAGCGCCTACGAGCAGTACTTC. This chain joins TRBV6-1 and TRBJ2-7, with TRBD2 matching over 10 bases. The trim removed 4 bases at V and 2 bases at J, leaving 2 bases unmatched. The CDR3 sequence is 14 residues long. Per germline, CDR1 MNHNS and CDR2 SASEGT.

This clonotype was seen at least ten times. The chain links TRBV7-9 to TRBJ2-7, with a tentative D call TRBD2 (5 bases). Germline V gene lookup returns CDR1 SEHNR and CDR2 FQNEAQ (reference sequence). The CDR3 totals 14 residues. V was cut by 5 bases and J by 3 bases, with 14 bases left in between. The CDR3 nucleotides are TGTGCCAGCAGCCCGCGGGTCTCTTACTACGAGCAGTACTTC. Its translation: CASSPRVSYYEQYF.

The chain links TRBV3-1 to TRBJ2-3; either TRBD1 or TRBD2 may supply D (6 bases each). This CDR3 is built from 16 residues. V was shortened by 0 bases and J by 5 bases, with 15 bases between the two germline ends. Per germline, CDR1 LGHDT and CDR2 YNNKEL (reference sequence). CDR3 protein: CASSQDAGGGVDTQYF. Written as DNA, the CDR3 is TGTGCCAGCAGCCAAGATGCCGGGGGCGGAGTAGATACGCAGTATTTT.

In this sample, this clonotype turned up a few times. The CDR3 DNA reads as TGTGCCAGCAGCTTAGCCCGGACTAGCGGGAATACAGATACGCAGTATTTT. It encodes CASSLARTSGNTDTQYF. The chain is built from TRBV11-2 and TRBJ2-3; 12 nucleotides agree with TRBD2. The V segment lost 1 base and the J segment 3 bases; nucleotides outside the gene matches: 5. The CDR3 length is 17 residues. The germline V gene has CDR1 SGHAT and CDR2 FQNNGV. The full variable domain, with the rest looked up from reference TRBV11-2 and TRBJ2-3, is EAGVAQSPRYKIIEKRQSVAFWCNPISGHATLYWYQQILGQGPKLLIQFQNNGVVDDSQLPKDRFSAERLKGVDSTLKIQPAKLEDSAVYLCASSLARTSGNTDTQYFGPGTRLTVL.

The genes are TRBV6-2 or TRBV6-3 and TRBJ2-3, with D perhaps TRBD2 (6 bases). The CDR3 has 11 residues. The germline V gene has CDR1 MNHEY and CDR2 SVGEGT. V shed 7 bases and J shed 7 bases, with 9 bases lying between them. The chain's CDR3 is CASKEGHTQYF. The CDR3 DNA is TGTGCCAGCAAGGAGGGCCATACGCAGTATTTT.

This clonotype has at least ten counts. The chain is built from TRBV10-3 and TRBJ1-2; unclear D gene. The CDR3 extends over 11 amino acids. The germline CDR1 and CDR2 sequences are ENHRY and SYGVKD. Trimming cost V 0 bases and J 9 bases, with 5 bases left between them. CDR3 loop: CAISESASYTF. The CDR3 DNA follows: TGTGCCATCAGTGAGTCCGCGAGCTACACCTTC.

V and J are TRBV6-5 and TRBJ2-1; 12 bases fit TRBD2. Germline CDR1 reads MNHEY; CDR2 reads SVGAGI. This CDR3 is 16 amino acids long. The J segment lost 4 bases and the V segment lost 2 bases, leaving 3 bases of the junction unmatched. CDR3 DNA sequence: TGTGCCAGCAGTTACACCGGACTAGCGGGATACAATGAGCAGTTCTTC. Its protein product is CASSYTGLAGYNEQFF.

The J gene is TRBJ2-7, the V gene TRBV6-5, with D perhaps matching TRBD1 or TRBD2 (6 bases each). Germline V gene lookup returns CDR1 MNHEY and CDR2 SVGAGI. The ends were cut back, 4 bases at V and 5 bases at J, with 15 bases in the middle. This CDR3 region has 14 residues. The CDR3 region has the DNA TGTGCCAGCAGTTCCCCGGGGGCGCGGAACGAGCAGTACTTC. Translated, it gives CASSSPGARNEQYF.

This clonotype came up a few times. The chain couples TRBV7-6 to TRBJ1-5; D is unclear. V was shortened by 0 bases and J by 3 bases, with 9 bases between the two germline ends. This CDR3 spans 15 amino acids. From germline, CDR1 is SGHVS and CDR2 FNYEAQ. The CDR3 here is CASSLAPEPNQPQHF. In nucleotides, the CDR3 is TGTGCCAGCAGCTTAGCTCCGGAACCCAATCAGCCCCAGCATTTT.

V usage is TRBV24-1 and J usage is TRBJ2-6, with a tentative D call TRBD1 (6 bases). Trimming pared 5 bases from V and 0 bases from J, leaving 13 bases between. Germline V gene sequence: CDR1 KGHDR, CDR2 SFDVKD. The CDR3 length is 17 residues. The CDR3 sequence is CATSGTDNFSGANVLTF. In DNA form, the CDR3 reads TGTGCCACCAGTGGGACAGATAATTTCTCTGGGGCCAACGTCCTGACTTTC.

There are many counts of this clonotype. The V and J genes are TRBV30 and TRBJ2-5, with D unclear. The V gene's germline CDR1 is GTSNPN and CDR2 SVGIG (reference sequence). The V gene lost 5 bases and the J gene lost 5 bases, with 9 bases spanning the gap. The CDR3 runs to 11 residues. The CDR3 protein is CAWGRPETQYF. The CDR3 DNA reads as TGTGCCTGGGGCCGCCCGGAGACCCAGTACTTC.

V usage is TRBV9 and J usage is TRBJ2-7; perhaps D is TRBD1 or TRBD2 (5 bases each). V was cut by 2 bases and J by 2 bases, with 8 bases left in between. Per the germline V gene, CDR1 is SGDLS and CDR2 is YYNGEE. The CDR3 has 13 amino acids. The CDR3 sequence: CASSVGDPYEQYF. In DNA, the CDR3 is TGTGCCAGCAGCGTTGGGGACCCCTACGAGCAGTACTTC.

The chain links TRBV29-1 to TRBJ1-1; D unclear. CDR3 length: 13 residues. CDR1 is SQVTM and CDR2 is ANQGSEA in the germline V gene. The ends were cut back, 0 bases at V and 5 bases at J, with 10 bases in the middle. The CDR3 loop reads CSVEEGRRTEAFF. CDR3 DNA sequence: TGCAGCGTTGAAGAGGGCAGGAGGACTGAAGCTTTCTTT.